The subject of this entry is one TCR beta chain. No antigen is known for it. Qualities for individual bases were not recorded, and no much larger clone is one base off. This specimen comes from a study of Graves' ophthalmopathy and Graves' hyperthyroidism (dated by TCRdb to 2016 to 2018). About the study as a whole: Peripheral blood samples were taken at the time of initial diagnosis, before any treatment was given. To tell Graves' ophthalmopathy apart from Graves' hyperthyroidism, and to predict which patients would progress to ophthalmopathy, the study relied on TCR beta repertoire signatures. In total, 135 blood samples were TCR-sequenced: 43 ophthalmopathy, roughly 80 hyperthyroidism and some 17 hyperthyroidism-to-ophthalmopathy patients. To explore V-J signatures that distinguish ophthalmopathy from hyperthyroidism, a discovery set of under 110 patients was enrolled, made up of 40 to 45 with ophthalmopathy and under 65 with stable hyperthyroidism. An independent validation cohort comprised around 19 hyperthyroidism patients and 15 to 17 patients who later progressed from hyperthyroidism to ophthalmopathy. In more than 5 hyperthyroidism patients, the T-cell repertoire of thyroid tissue was compared with the T-cell repertoire of blood. Following sample collection, hyperthyroidism patients were given methimazole at a starting dose of 30 mg daily, and ophthalmopathy patients were given high-dose intravenous methylprednisolone. For training and testing, the 100 or so patients in the discovery cohort were randomly divided in a 7:3 ratio.

Sequences MDHEN (CDR1) and SYDVKM (CDR2) are obtained from the germline V gene. The CDR3 numbers 19 residues from cysteine through phenylalanine. Just the 57-base CDR3 DNA is kept, in frame starting at base 1. Trimming removed 1 base from V and 0 bases from J, leaving 19 bases between the germline ends. Hyperthyroidism was defined as stable when no progression to ophthalmopathy occurred within 18 months of follow-up. Hyperthyroidism patients were newly diagnosed, with disease duration under 2 months, and aged 18 to 65 years. Patients with other autoimmune diseases, uncontrolled infections, pregnancy or lactation were excluded from the study. Diagnosis was based on clinical symptoms, serum thyroxine, TRAb, thyroid ultrasound and orbital computed tomography. Ficoll-Paque density gradient centrifugation was used to isolate PBMCs from 8.5 to 10 ml of fresh peripheral blood. Total RNA was extracted using Trizol reagent, and RNA quality was checked on an Agilent 2100 Bioanalyzer.

The paper as a whole reports these results and caveats: Sample size was not statistically predetermined, and group allocation was not concealed from the investigators. In cross-validation, the 13-signature model distinguished ophthalmopathy from stable hyperthyroidism with around 90% sensitivity and roughly 81% specificity, while in the test set the corresponding values were roughly 80% and 75%. In validation, the model predicted ophthalmopathy progression with nearly 71% sensitivity and 72.22% specificity; fewer than 15 predicted patients were CT-confirmed with GO in a median of about 6.2 months. Among expanded thyroid clonotypes with frequency above 0.001, most also showed up in blood, which suggests that blood repertoires may reflect the thyroid immune response.

For repertoire sequencing, the TCR beta CDR3 regions were amplified from RNA transcripts. The first round of RT-PCR was done with HTBI primers and the Qiagen OneStep RT-PCR kit, and was followed by a second round of multiplex PCR, then size selection and purification. Libraries were sequenced on an Illumina HiSeq2000 using paired-end 100 bp reads. The source study handled its data this way. SOAPnuke was used to process the reads, removing any read that contained adapters or uncalled bases, had a mean Phred below 15, or lacked an exact match to the constant primer or identifier. COPE v1.2.5 was used to merge the high-quality paired reads. Each unique nucleotide sequence was treated as a clonotype, and MiTCR v1.1 was used to align the clonotypes to the IMGT TRB V, D and J references. Only V-J combinations with frequency above 0.0001 were analysed, covering 98% to 99.2% of repertoires. A TCR clonal expansion and chaos score per V-J combination was defined as the ratio of F50 clonal expansion to chaos observed in the TCRdist matrix. Welch's t-statistics and random forest were used to narrow the features down to 13 V-J combinations, which were then fed into a naive Bayes classifier. The Morisita-Horn index was used to measure how similar the thyroid and blood repertoires were. Using fastp at Q25 and MiXCR, TCRdb reprocessed the public reads and kept productive beta chains. Each CDR3 protein appears once, grouped with its most common genes and DNA. TCRdb, not the authors, supplied the V and J calls. The sample data list hundreds of thousands of distinct CDR3 sequences, and 20% to 25% of these were observed just once. The ten biggest clones cover around 6.9% of the sample.

The sequenced material came from peripheral blood. The chain is made from TRBV28 and TRBJ1-5; the D gene is perhaps TRBD1, on 6 matching bases. This clonotype originated in a woman aged 18-29 years with stable Graves' hyperthyroidism. Some clones in this sample may be carry-over from other donors' samples. Donor details come from another sample of the same person, matched by shared clones. The DNA is TGTGCCAGCAGTTTATCAAGAGGTCAACGAGGGGGTAGCAATCAGCCCCAGCATTTT. It codes for CASSLSRGQRGGSNQPQHF.